These 28 T cell receptor beta chains came from one sample sequenced in a study of CD8+ T cells in alopecia areata. The authors extracted RNA and reverse transcribed it into cDNA as the sequencing template. Using immunoSEQ multiplex PCR, the repertoire was profiled, and TCRdb retains in-frame clones only, with some absent. The data contain 140,000 to 150,000 clones, over 45% of them singletons. The sequenced sample consisted of CD4+ T cells sorted from blood. These receptors all come from a human donor with alopecia areata.

The sample holds one count of this clone. This chain uses TRBV5-1 with TRBJ2-7, with TRBD1 identical over 9 bases. V shed 4 bases and J 7 bases; nucleotides not matched to a gene: 6. The CDR3 loop spans 13 amino acids. Germline CDR1 and CDR2: SGHRS and YFSETQ. CDR3 bases: TGCGCCAGCAGCACCGGGACAGGGCTTGAGCAGTACTTC. This codes for CASSTGTGLEQYF.

V usage is TRBV5-1 and J usage is TRBJ2-6; D is ambiguous. The CDR3 is made up of 15 amino acids. V gave up 5 bases and J gave up 0 bases, with 9 bases separating them. Germline CDR1 reads SGHRS; CDR2 reads YFSETQ. This CDR3 reads CASSFQSSGANVLTF. DNA of the CDR3: TGCGCCAGCAGTTTTCAGAGCTCTGGGGCCAACGTCCTGACTTTC. Variable domain in full (rest from reference TRBV5-1 and TRBJ2-6): KAGVTQTPRYLIKTRGQQVTLSCSPISGHRSVSWYQQTPGQGLQFLFEYFSETQRNKGNFPGRFSGRQFSNSRSEMNVSTLELGDSALYLCASSFQSSGANVLTFGAGSRLTVL.

The V and J genes are TRBV27 and TRBJ2-5; no definite D call. In germline, CDR1 is MNHEY, CDR2 SMNVEV (reference sequence). Trimming took 3 bases from V and 4 from J, leaving 9 bases between them. The length of the CDR3 is 13 residues. The CDR3 nucleotides read TGTGCCAGCAGTTTCCGGGCTTCAGAGACCCAGTACTTC. Translation: CASSFRASETQYF.

The chain is built from TRBV29-1 and TRBJ2-7, with a possible D match to TRBD1 (5 bases). In germline, CDR1 is SQVTM, CDR2 ANQGSEA. Trimming removed 6 bases at V and 6 bases at J, with 15 bases between. The CDR3 runs to 12 residues. CDR3 nucleotide sequence: TGCAGCGTAGCCAGGGCAAAGGGCGAGCAGTACTTC. Encoded protein: CSVARAKGEQYF.

The V gene is TRBV11-2, the J gene TRBJ2-5; 10 bases align to TRBD2. The ends lost 0 bases at V and 2 bases at J; junction bases unmatched: 3. Germline V gives CDR1 SGHAT, CDR2 FQNNGV. CDR3 length equals 16 residues. CDR3 nucleotide sequence: TGTGCCAGCAGCTTAGAGCTGACTAGCGGGCAAGAGACCCAGTACTTC. Translating it yields CASSLELTSGQETQYF.

The chain links TRBV7-3 to TRBJ2-6, with TRBD2 matching 8 bases. The germline V gene encodes CDR1 SGHTA and CDR2 FQGTGA. V lost 2 bases and J lost 2; bases outside the gene matches: 5. The CDR3 spans 17 residues. CDR3 region: CASSLFSREAGANVLTF. CDR3 nucleotides: TGTGCCAGCAGCTTATTCTCGCGGGAGGCTGGGGCCAACGTCCTGACTTTC.

The chain is built from TRBV30 and TRBJ1-3; D gene ambiguous. This CDR3 contains 13 residues. Germline lookup yields CDR1 GTSNPN and CDR2 SVGIG (reference sequence). The V end was cut by 5 bases, the J end by 4 bases, with 12 bases between. CDR3: CAWSVSSGNTIYF. In nucleotides, the CDR3 is TGTGCCTGGTCGGTTTCTTCGGGAAACACCATATATTTT.

The chain links TRBV18 to TRBJ2-1; D remains unclear. V was pared by 3 bases and J by 7 bases, with 10 bases between. CDR3 length: 13 residues. The germline V gene has CDR1 KGHSH and CDR2 LQKENI. CDR3 protein: CASSPLDHNEQFF. The CDR3 nucleotides are TGTGCCAGCTCACCCCTGGACCATAATGAGCAGTTCTTC.

This clone was found a few times. This chain connects TRBV30 to TRBJ1-5, with 9 bases that match TRBD1. Germline V CDR1 and CDR2: GTSNPN, SVGIG (reference sequence). This CDR3 comprises 15 residues. V was pared by 2 bases and J by 5 bases, with 7 bases of the junction left unmatched. CDR3 region: CAWSIGTGLYQPQHF. CDR3 in DNA: TGTGCCTGGAGTATCGGGACAGGGCTTTATCAGCCCCAGCATTTT.

This clone turned up a few times. The rearrangement uses TRBV18 and TRBJ2-1; no clear D gene. The CDR3 sequence is 11 residues long. The germline CDR1 and CDR2 sequences are KGHSH and LQKENI. Trimming pared 3 bases from V and 10 bases from J, leaving 7 bases between. The CDR3 here is CASSPKSEQFF. The DNA of the CDR3 is TGTGCCAGCTCACCCAAGTCAGAGCAGTTCTTC. Complete variable domain (other parts from reference TRBV18 and TRBJ2-1): NAGVMQNPRHLVRRRGQEARLRCSPMKGHSHVYWYRQLPEEGLKFMVYLQKENIIDESGMPKERFSAEFPKEGPSILRIQQVVRGDSAAYFCASSPKSEQFFGPGTRLTVL.

This clone has only a few counts. The chain joins TRBV5-1 to TRBJ1-2; 9 bases are shared with TRBD1. V shed 4 bases, J shed 2 bases, and the junction held 3 bases outside the gene matches. CDR1 and CDR2 from the germline V gene are SGHRS and YFSETQ. CDR3 length equals 14 residues. The CDR3 sequence: CASSEQGANYGYTF. CDR3 nucleotides: TGCGCCAGCAGCGAACAGGGGGCAAACTATGGCTACACCTTC.

The V call is TRBV27, the J call TRBJ2-7; 8 bases fit TRBD1. CDR3 length: 15 residues. Germline V gene lookup returns CDR1 MNHEY and CDR2 SMNVEV (reference sequence). Trimming at V came to 0 bases and at J to 2 bases, leaving 3 bases not matched to a gene. CDR3 in DNA: TGTGCCAGCAGTTTATCGCAGGACAGGGCCTACGAGCAGTACTTC. Translated, it gives CASSLSQDRAYEQYF.

This clone was seen only a few times. This chain connects TRBV30 to TRBJ2-7; no clear D gene. Germline CDR1 reads GTSNPN; CDR2 reads SVGIG (reference sequence). The CDR3 is 12 amino acids. Trimming took off 4 bases at V and 2 bases at J, with 9 bases between the two ends. CDR3 in amino acids: CAWNFGTYEQYF. The CDR3 coding sequence is TGTGCCTGGAATTTTGGAACCTACGAGCAGTACTTC. Variable domain in full (rest from reference TRBV30 and TRBJ2-7): SQTIHQWPATLVQPVGSPLSLECTVEGTSNPNLYWYRQAAGRGLQLLFYSVGIGQISSEVPQNLSASRPQDRQFILSSKKLLLSDSGFYLCAWNFGTYEQYFGPGTRLTVT.

DNA of the CDR3: TGTGCCAGCACTCGTAGGGATGGCTACACCTTC. It is translated as CASTRRDGYTF. The V gene is TRBV2, the J gene TRBJ1-2; no firm D call. V lost 7 bases and J 6 bases, leaving 9 bases between the germline ends. Germline V CDR1 and CDR2: SNHLY, FYNNEI. CDR3 length: 11 residues.

The rearrangement uses TRBV19 and TRBJ2-7; TRBD2 agrees at 12 bases. Germline CDR1 reads LNHDA; CDR2 reads SQIVND (reference sequence). With V trimmed by 5 bases and J by 3 bases, 8 bases remained unmatched. CDR3 length: 16 amino acids. Here the CDR3 DNA reads TGTGCCAGTAGTGTGACTAGCGGGAGTTCTTTCTACGAGCAGTACTTC. This encodes CASSVTSGSSFYEQYF.

This clone was found many times. The V and J genes are TRBV9 and TRBJ2-5; a possible D gene is TRBD1 (5 bases). The CDR3 contains 14 residues. V was shortened by 1 base and J by 5 bases, with 12 bases between the two germline ends. Germline V gene lookup returns CDR1 SGDLS and CDR2 YYNGEE. The CDR3 DNA follows: TGTGCCAGCAGCGTATTTCCAAAGGGGGAGACCCAGTACTTC. As protein: CASSVFPKGETQYF.

The rearrangement uses TRBV29-1 and TRBJ2-1, with 7 bases matching TRBD2. Germline V lookup: CDR1 SQVTM, CDR2 ANQGSEA. This CDR3 has 15 residues. V dropped 5 bases and J dropped 4; count of bases not matched to a gene: 11. CDR3 nucleotides: TGCAGCGTTTTTTCTACAGCGGGACGTTACAATGAGCAGTTCTTC. Its protein is CSVFSTAGRYNEQFF.

The gene calls are TRBV14 and TRBJ2-3; D may match TRBD1 or TRBD2 (5 bases each). The V gene lost 3 bases and the J gene lost 2 bases, with 15 bases spanning the gap. Germline lookup yields CDR1 SGHDN and CDR2 FVKESK. CDR3 length: 16 amino acids. CDR3 protein: CASSQTRDLVTDTQYF. The CDR3 DNA reads TGTGCCAGCAGCCAGACGAGGGACCTAGTCACAGATACGCAGTATTTT.

Regarding this clone: The same CDR3 arises from other DNA sequences in this sample as well. This sequence joins TRBV30 and TRBJ2-1, with TRBD2 identical over 13 bases. V was clipped by 0 bases and J by 4 bases; unmatched bases: 0. CDR1 and CDR2 (germline): GTSNPN, SVGIG (reference sequence). This CDR3 is built from 15 residues. Here the CDR3 DNA reads TGTGCCTGGAGTGTGGGACTAGCGGGATACAATGAGCAGTTCTTC. It codes for CAWSVGLAGYNEQFF.

The gene calls are TRBV23-1 and TRBJ2-6; unclear D gene. TRBV23-1 is flagged as an ORF with uncertain function. Trimming shortened V by 2 bases and J by 0 bases, and 8 bases separated the two germline ends. This CDR3 spans 16 amino acids. CDR3 residues: CASSQRFRSGANVLTF. The DNA of the CDR3 is TGCGCCAGCAGTCAAAGGTTCCGCTCTGGGGCCAACGTCCTGACTTTC.

The rearrangement joins TRBV29-1 to TRBJ1-4, with D perhaps matching TRBD1 (6 bases). V dropped 7 bases and J dropped 5 bases, with 14 bases sitting between them. Germline CDR1 reads SQVTM; CDR2 reads ANQGSEA. The CDR3 has 13 residues. Written as DNA, the CDR3 is TGCAGCGGCCGCCCGGGGGCGAATGAAAAACTGTTTTTT. This translates into CSGRPGANEKLFF.

The chain has TRBV29-1 and TRBJ2-7; 7 bases are shared with TRBD1. CDR3 length: 13 residues. Germline loops: CDR1 SQVTM, CDR2 ANQGSEA. The CDR3: CSAGDRASSEQYF. DNA for the CDR3: TGCAGTGCCGGAGACAGGGCTTCTTCCGAGCAGTACTTC.

This sequence joins TRBV7-2 and TRBJ2-7; D perhaps matches TRBD2 (6 bases). Germline V gives CDR1 SGHTA, CDR2 FQGNSA. The V end lost 1 base, the J end lost 3 bases, and 7 bases lay between the germline ends. The CDR3 is 13 amino acids. In DNA, the CDR3 is TGTGCCAGCAGCTTAGACGGGAGCTACGAGCAGTACTTC. Protein: CASSLDGSYEQYF.

This clone was recorded once. This chain joins TRBV27 and TRBJ2-1; 7 bases fit TRBD2. The ends lost 3 bases at V and 7 bases at J; junction bases unmatched: 12. Germline CDR1 reads MNHEY; CDR2 reads SMNVEV (reference sequence). The CDR3 has 16 residues. CDR3 DNA sequence: TGTGCCAGCAGTTTGTTCATAGCGGGCCTAGGAAATGAGCAGTTCTTC. This translates into CASSLFIAGLGNEQFF.

The V and J genes are TRBV27 and TRBJ2-2; D possibly corresponds to TRBD2 (5 bases). The CDR3 has 13 residues. Trimming removed 5 bases from V and 7 bases from J, with 11 bases in between. Germline loops: CDR1 MNHEY, CDR2 SMNVEV (reference sequence). CDR3 bases: TGTGCCAGCAGTGGACTGTATGGCGGGGAGCTGTTTTTT. It translates to CASSGLYGGELFF.

CDR3 protein: CASSASGLVVNEQFF. The CDR3 coding sequence is TGTGCCAGCAGCGCCTCAGGACTAGTTGTCAATGAGCAGTTCTTC. This chain connects TRBV7-2 to TRBJ2-1; 7 bases are shared with TRBD2. Germline V gene lookup returns CDR1 SGHTA and CDR2 FQGNSA. Losses at the gene ends were 5 bases for V and 6 bases for J; bases not matched to a gene: 10. CDR3 length equals 15 residues.

This sequence joins TRBV2 and TRBJ1-2; TRBD1 matches 8 bases. J lost 4 bases, V lost 5 bases, and 9 bases had no gene match. The CDR3 is 15 amino acids. Germline V CDR1 and CDR2: SNHLY, FYNNEI. The DNA of the CDR3 is TGTGCCAGCAGTCTCACTCGACAGGGGACCTATGGCTACACCTTC. Protein sequence: CASSLTRQGTYGYTF.

This sequence joins TRBV27 and TRBJ2-7, with D maybe TRBD1 (6 bases). Per germline, CDR1 MNHEY and CDR2 SMNVEV (reference sequence). This CDR3 spans 16 amino acids. The ends were cut back, 4 bases at V and 3 bases at J, with 19 bases in the middle. In DNA form, the CDR3 reads TGTGCCAGCAGTTCACGAGCCCTACAGGGTTTCTACGAGCAGTACTTC. Encoded protein: CASSSRALQGFYEQYF.